These 9 T cell receptor beta chains were all obtained from the same sample, sequenced in a study of regulatory T cells. Study conclusions and caveats: Regulatory T cells from CD3G-deficient patients were less diverse than autologous conventional CD4+ cells and control regulatory cells.

Amplification used 52 TRBV primers and 13 TRBJ primers. Repertoires were generated with immunoSEQ multiplex PCR, while TCRdb's copy carries only in-frame clones and drops some. The sample shows around 2,500 clones, roughly 90% of them seen only once. These receptors have no identified antigens. Specimen: CD4+ Tregs sorted from blood. Receptors originate from a child aged 5-17 years with CD3G deficiency.

J is TRBJ2-7 and V is TRBV28; D perhaps matches TRBD1 (5 bases). The CDR3 length is 15 residues. Trimming removed 6 bases from V and 3 bases from J, with 18 bases in between. Germline CDR1 reads MDHEN; CDR2 reads SYDVKM. The CDR3 sequence: CASRPQGANNYEQYF. The CDR3 DNA reads as TGTGCCAGCAGGCCCCAAGGGGCGAACAACTACGAGCAGTACTTC.

The DNA for the CDR3 is TGTGCCAGCTCACCACCGGGACGGCAAGGTCAAGGGCAGTTCTTC. This sequence encodes CASSPPGRQGQGQFF. The V call is TRBV18, the J call TRBJ2-1; D tentatively fits TRBD1 or TRBD2 (5 bases each). This CDR3 contains 15 residues. V was cut by 0 bases and J by 12 bases, with 18 bases left in between. Germline-derived CDR1 and CDR2 are KGHSH and LQKENI.

The V call is TRBV28, the J call TRBJ1-5; maybe TRBD1 (6 bases). The V gene's germline CDR1 is MDHEN and CDR2 SYDVKM. This CDR3 is built from 18 residues. Trimming removed 2 bases at V and 1 base at J, with 18 bases between. The CDR3 nucleotides read TGTGCCAGCAGTTTAGTACTTGGGGGGGCACGGAGCAATCAGCCCCAGCATTTT. Protein: CASSLVLGGARSNQPQHF.

The chain couples TRBV19 to TRBJ1-2, with 9 bases fitting TRBD1. V shed 5 bases, J shed 4 bases, and the junction held 8 bases outside the gene matches. CDR1 is LNHDA, CDR2 SQIVND, per germline (reference sequence). This CDR3 is 15 amino acids long. The CDR3 DNA reads as TGTGCCAGTAGTCGTAGGACAGGGGCTTTCTATGGCTACACCTTC. Its protein is CASSRRTGAFYGYTF.

This clone came up once. The genes are TRBV18 and TRBJ2-1; 10 bases line up with TRBD2. From germline, CDR1 is KGHSH and CDR2 LQKENI. This CDR3 comprises 12 residues. Trimming took 6 bases from V and 15 from J; bases not matched to a gene: 8. The CDR3: CASSIAGGPLFF. As DNA, the CDR3 is TGTGCCAGCTCGATAGCGGGAGGCCCCTTGTTCTTC.

The V gene is TRBV10-3, the J gene TRBJ2-7, with D perhaps assigned TRBD1 or TRBD2 (5 bases each). Germline CDR1 is ENHRY and CDR2 is SYGVKD. V was pared by 10 bases and J by 7 bases, with 23 bases between. The CDR3 covers 14 residues. CDR3 amino acids: CATSPGTGNTEQYF. CDR3 DNA: TGTGCCACCTCTCCCGGGACGGGGAATACGGAGCAGTACTTC.

The gene calls are TRBV5-1 and TRBJ2-4; TRBD2 might be the D (5 bases). Between the trimmed V and J ends, which lost 4 bases and 6 bases, there was a span of 17 bases. The germline CDR1 and CDR2 sequences are SGHRS and YFSETQ. This CDR3 has 15 residues. CDR3 protein: CASSTRQSRGNIQYF. The CDR3 bases are TGCGCCAGCAGCACCCGTCAGTCCCGGGGAAACATTCAGTACTTC.

The chain couples TRBV6-1 to TRBJ2-7, with 7 bases matching TRBD1. With 5 bases clipped from V and 4 bases from J, the junction kept 11 bases outside the gene matches. The CDR3 has 15 residues. From germline, CDR1 is MNHNS and CDR2 SASEGT. CDR3 in amino acids: CASSPQGTDFYEQYF. The CDR3 DNA is TGTGCCAGCAGTCCACAAGGGACAGACTTTTACGAGCAGTACTTC.

The rearrangement joins TRBV27 to TRBJ2-3; a weak D match, TRBD2 (5 bases). The CDR3 runs 17 residues. V dropped 4 bases and J dropped 5 bases, with 22 bases sitting between them. Germline loops: CDR1 MNHEY, CDR2 SMNVEV (reference sequence). The CDR3, as DNA: TGTGCCAGCAGTTCCCAATCAACTAGTGGGAGTAAAGATACGCAGTATTTT. It specifies CASSSQSTSGSKDTQYF.